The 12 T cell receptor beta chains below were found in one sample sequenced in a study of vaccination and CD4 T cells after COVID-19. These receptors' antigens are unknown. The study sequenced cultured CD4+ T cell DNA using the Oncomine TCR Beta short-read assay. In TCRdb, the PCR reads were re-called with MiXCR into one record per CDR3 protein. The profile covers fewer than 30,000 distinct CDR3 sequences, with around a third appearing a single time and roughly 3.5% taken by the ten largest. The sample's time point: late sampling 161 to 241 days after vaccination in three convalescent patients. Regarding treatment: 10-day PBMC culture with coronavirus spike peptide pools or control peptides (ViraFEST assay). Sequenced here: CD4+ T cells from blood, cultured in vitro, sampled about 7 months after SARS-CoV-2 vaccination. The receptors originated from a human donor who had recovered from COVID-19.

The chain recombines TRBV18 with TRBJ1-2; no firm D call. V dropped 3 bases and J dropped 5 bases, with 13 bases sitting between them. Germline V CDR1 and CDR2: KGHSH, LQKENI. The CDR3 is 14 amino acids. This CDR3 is CASSPRTEFYGYTF. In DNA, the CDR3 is TGTGCCAGCTCACCGCGGACGGAGTTTTATGGCTACACCTTC.

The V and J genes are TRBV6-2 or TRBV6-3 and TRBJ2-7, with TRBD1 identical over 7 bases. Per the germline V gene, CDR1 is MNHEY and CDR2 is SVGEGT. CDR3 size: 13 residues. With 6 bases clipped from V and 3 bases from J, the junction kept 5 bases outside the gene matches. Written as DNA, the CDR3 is TGTGCCAGCAGCTCGGGACAGTACTACGAGCAGTACTTC. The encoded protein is CASSSGQYYEQYF.

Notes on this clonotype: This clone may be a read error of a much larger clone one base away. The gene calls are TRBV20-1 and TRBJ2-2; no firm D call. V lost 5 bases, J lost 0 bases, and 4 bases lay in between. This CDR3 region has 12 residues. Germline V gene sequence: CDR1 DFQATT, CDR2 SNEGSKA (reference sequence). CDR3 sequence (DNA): TGCAGTGCTGTTACGAACACCGGGGAGCTGTTTTTT. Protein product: CSAVTNTGELFF.

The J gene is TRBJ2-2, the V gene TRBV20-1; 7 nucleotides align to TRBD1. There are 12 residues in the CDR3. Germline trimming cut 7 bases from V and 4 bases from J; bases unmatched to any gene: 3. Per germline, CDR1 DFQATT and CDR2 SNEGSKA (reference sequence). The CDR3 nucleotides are TGCAGTGGGGACAGTTTCACCGGGGAGCTGTTTTTT. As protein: CSGDSFTGELFF.

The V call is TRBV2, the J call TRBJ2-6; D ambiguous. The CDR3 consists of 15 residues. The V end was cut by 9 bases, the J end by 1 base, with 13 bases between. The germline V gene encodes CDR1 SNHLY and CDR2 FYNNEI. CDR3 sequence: CARPAAESGANVLTF. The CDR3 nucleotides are TGTGCCAGACCCGCCGCGGAGTCTGGGGCCAACGTCCTGACTTTC.

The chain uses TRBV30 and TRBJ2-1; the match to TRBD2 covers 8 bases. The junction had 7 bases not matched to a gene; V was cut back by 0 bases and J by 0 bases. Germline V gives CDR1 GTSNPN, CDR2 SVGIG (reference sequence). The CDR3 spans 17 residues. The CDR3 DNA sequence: TGTGCCTGGAGTGTTGGAGCGGGAGTGAGCTCCTACAATGAGCAGTTCTTC. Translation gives CAWSVGAGVSSYNEQFF.

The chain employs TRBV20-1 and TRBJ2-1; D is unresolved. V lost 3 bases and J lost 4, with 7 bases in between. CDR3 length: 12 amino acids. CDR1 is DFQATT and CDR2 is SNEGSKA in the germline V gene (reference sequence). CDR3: CSASSEYNEQFF. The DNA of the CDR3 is TGCAGTGCTAGTTCCGAGTACAATGAGCAGTTCTTC.

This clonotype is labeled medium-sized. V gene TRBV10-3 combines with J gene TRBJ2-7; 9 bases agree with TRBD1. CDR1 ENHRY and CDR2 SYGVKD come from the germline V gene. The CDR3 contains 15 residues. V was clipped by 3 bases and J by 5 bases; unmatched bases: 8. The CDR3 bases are TGTGCCATCAGTGACGAGGGACAGGGCAAACACGAGCAGTACTTC. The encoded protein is CAISDEGQGKHEQYF.

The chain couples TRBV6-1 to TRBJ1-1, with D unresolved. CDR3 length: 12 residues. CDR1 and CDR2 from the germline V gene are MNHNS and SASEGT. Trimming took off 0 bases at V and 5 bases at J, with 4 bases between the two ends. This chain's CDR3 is CASSEAVTEAFF. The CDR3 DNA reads TGTGCCAGCAGTGAAGCAGTAACTGAAGCTTTCTTT.

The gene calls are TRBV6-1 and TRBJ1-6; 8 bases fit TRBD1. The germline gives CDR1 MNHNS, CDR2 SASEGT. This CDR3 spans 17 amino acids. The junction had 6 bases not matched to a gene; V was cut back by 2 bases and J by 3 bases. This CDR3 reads CASSEKAGGVYNSPLHF. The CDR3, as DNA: TGTGCCAGCAGTGAAAAGGCAGGGGGCGTCTATAATTCACCCCTCCACTTT.

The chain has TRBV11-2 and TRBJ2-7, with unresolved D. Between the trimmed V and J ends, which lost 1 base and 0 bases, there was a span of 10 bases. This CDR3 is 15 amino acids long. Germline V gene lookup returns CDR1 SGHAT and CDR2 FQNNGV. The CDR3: CASSLVPTFSYEQYF. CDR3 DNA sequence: TGTGCCAGCAGCTTAGTACCGACGTTCTCCTACGAGCAGTACTTC.

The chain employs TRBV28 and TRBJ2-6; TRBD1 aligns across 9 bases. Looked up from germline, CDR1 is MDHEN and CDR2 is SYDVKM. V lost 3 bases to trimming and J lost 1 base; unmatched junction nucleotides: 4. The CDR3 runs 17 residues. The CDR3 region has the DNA TGTGCCAGCAGTTTTTCGACAGGGGGTTCTGGGGCCAACGTCCTGACTTTC. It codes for CASSFSTGGSGANVLTF.